Listed here is a single TCR beta chain. Its antigen remains unidentified. The entry originates in a study of cytomegalovirus exposure and HLA in healthy donors. Study-level background: Later analysis reported that the 110 or so validation repertoires shared the platform of the 600 to 750 first-cohort repertoires. General study results and limits: Investigators reported fewer than 200 TCR beta chains as tied to cytomegalovirus. TCR sequences were mostly rare, though some public TCRs occurred in many donors.

These donors were members of the approximately 120-subject validation cohort, a group separate from the approximately 670-subject first cohort. V shed 3 bases and J 10 bases; nucleotides not matched to a gene: 17. The CDR3 has 17 residues. Germline CDR1 is SGDLS and CDR2 is YYNGEE. Assay used: immunoSEQ multiplex PCR; TCRdb lists only in-frame clones, some missing. This table holds over 35,000 clones, roughly 93% found once. The clonotype originates from a man younger than 30 in good health and CMV-seronegative. The sequencing sample was made of PBMCs. The V gene is TRBV9, the J gene TRBJ2-4, with TRBD2 identical over 9 bases. CDR3 in DNA: TGTGCCAGCAGCGCCTCCCCTGGACTAGCGTCCCTCGGTATTCAGTACTTC. Protein: CASSASPGLASLGIQYF.